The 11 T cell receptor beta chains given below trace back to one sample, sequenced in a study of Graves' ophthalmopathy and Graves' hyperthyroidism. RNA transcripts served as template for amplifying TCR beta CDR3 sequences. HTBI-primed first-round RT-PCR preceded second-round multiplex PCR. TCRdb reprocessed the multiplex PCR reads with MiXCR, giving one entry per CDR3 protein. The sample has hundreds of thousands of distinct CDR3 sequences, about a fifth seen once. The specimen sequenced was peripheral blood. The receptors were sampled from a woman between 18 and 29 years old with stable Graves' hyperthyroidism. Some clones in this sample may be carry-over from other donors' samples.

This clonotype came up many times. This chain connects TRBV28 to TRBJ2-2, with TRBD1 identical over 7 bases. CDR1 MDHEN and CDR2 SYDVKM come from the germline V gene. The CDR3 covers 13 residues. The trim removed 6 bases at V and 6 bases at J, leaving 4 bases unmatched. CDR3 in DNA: TGTGCCAGCAGATACAGGGGATCCGGGGAGCTGTTTTTT. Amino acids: CASRYRGSGELFF.

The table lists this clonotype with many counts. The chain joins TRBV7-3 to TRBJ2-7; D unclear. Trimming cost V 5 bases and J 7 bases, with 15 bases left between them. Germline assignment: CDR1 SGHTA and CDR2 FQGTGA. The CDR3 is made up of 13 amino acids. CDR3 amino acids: CASSPGPPSEQYF. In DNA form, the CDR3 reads TGTGCCAGCAGCCCCGGACCGCCAAGTGAGCAGTACTTC.

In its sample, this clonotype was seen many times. CDR3 residues: CASSWGGTPYEQYF. The CDR3 DNA sequence: TGCGCCAGCAGCTGGGGGGGGACTCCCTACGAGCAGTACTTC. V gene TRBV5-1 combines with J gene TRBJ2-7, with TRBD2 matching over 7 bases. Trimming cost V 3 bases and J 2 bases; bases outside gene matches: 5. From germline, CDR1 is SGHRS and CDR2 YFSETQ. The CDR3 has 14 residues.

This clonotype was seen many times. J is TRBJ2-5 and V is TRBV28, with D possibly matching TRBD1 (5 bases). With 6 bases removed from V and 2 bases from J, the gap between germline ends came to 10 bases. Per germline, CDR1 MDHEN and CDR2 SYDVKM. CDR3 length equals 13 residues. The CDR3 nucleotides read TGTGCCAGCAGAGGGGCGGAACAAGAGACCCAGTACTTC. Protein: CASRGAEQETQYF. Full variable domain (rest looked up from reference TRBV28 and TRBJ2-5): DVKVTQSSRYLVKRTGEKVFLECVQDMDHENMFWYRQDPGLGLRLIYFSYDVKMKEKGDIPEGYSVSREKKERFSLILESASTNQTSMYLCASRGAEQETQYFGPGTRLLVL.

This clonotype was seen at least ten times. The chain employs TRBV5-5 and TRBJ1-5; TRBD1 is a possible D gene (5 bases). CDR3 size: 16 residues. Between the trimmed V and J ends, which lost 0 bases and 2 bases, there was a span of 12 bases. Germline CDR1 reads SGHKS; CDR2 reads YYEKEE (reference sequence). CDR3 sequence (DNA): TGTGCCAGCAGCTTGGTCCTGAGGGGCGGCAATCAGCCCCAGCATTTT. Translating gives CASSLVLRGGNQPQHF. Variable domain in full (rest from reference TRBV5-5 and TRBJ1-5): DAGVTQSPTHLIKTRGQQVTLRCSPISGHKSVSWYQQVLGQGPQFIFQYYEKEERGRGNFPDRFSARQFPNYSSELNVNALLLGDSALYLCASSLVLRGGNQPQHFGDGTRLSIL.

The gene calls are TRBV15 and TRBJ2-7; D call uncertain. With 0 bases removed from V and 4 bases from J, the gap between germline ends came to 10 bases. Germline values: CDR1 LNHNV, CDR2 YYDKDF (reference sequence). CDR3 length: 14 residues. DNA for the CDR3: TGTGCCACCAGCAGAGATACCCCCCCTTACGAGCAGTACTTC. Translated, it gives CATSRDTPPYEQYF.

CDR3 DNA sequence: TGCAGTGCTCCGGACAGGGGGCTGTATGGCTACACCTTC. As protein: CSAPDRGLYGYTF. The rearrangement links TRBV20-1 to TRBJ1-2; 11 positions agree with TRBD1. The J segment lost 5 bases and the V segment lost 5 bases, leaving 4 bases of the junction unmatched. The CDR3 runs to 13 residues. Germline V CDR1 and CDR2: DFQATT, SNEGSKA (reference sequence).

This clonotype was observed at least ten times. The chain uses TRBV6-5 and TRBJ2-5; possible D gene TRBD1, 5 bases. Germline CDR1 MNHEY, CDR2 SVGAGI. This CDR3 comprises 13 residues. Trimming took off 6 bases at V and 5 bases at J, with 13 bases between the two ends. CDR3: CASSRVARETQYF. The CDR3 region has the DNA TGTGCCAGCAGCAGGGTGGCTAGGGAGACCCAGTACTTC.

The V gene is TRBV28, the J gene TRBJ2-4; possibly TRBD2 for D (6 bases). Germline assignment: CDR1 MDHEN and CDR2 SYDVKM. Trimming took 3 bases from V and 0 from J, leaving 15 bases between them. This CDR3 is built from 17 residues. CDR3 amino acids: CASSLRAGGEAKNIQYF. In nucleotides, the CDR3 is TGTGCCAGCAGTTTGCGGGCAGGAGGGGAAGCCAAAAACATTCAGTACTTC.

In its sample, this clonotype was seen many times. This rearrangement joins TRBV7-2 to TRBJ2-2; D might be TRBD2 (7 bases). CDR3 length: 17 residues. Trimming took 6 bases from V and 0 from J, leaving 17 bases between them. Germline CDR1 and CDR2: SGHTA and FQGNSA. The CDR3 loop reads CASRLMGGQANTGELFF. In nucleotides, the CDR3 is TGTGCCAGCAGACTTATGGGGGGGCAGGCGAACACCGGGGAGCTGTTTTTT.

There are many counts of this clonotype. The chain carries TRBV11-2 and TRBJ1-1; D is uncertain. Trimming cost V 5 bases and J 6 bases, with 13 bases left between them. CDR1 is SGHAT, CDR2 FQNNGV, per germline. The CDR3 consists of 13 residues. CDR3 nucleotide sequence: TGTGCCAGCAGCCCACCTGGTAAAGCTGAAGCTTTCTTT. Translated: CASSPPGKAEAFF.